A single sample is the source of the 13 T cell receptor beta chains below, sequenced in a study of beta chain features in type 1 diabetes listed by TCRdb under 2018. What the work shows at the level of the full study, not this receptor alone: Type 1 diabetes patients showed a moderate but significant shortening of TCRB CDR3 length in all four CD4+ subsets.

No antigen is known for these receptors. Library creation used the immunoSEQ multiplex PCR assay. The entire isolated RNA was reverse transcribed using the High Capacity cDNA Reverse Transcription Kit, and thus expressed TCRB transcripts were sequenced. Here the immuneACCESS table is served through TCRdb, limited to in-frame sequences with V and J called. Missing clones are a known gap in these copies; in checked studies unresolved V genes cover under half, and the rest lacks a known reason. The sample table contains about 170,000 clones; only one count was recorded for roughly 8% of them. Under 0.55% of the sample rests with the top ten. What was sequenced was central memory CD4+ T cells from blood. These receptors were taken from a man aged 18 to 29 with type 1 diabetes.

V and J are TRBV29-1 and TRBJ2-2; 8 bases fit TRBD2. The germline CDR1 and CDR2 sequences are SQVTM and ANQGSEA. This CDR3 comprises 16 residues. J was trimmed by 4 bases and V by 1 base; bases with no gene match: 8. CDR3 sequence (DNA): TGCAGCGTTGAAGCCTCGGGGCGGGGGGTCACCGGGGAGCTGTTTTTT. Translating it yields CSVEASGRGVTGELFF.

This clone was observed a few times. The chain links TRBV19 to TRBJ2-2; D gene uncertain. V lost 3 bases, J lost 1 base, and 6 bases lay in between. This CDR3 spans 14 amino acids. CDR1 and CDR2 from the germline V gene are LNHDA and SQIVND (reference sequence). The CDR3 reads CASSITWNTGELFF. CDR3 nucleotides: TGTGCCAGTAGTATTACTTGGAACACCGGGGAGCTGTTTTTT.

The chain combines TRBV4-1 with TRBJ1-2; D not certain. V lost 3 bases and J lost 6, with 14 bases in between. CDR3 size: 14 residues. Germline V gene sequence: CDR1 MGHRA, CDR2 YSYEKL. DNA for the CDR3: TGCGCCAGCAGCCAGCAGGCGACCCCGAATGGCTACACCTTC. Encoded protein: CASSQQATPNGYTF.

This clone occurred many times. This chain joins TRBV4-3 and TRBJ1-2; 7 bases match TRBD1. The ends lost 0 bases at V and 1 base at J; junction bases unmatched: 5. The CDR3 length is 16 residues. Germline CDR1 reads LGHNA; CDR2 reads YSLEER. DNA for the CDR3: TGCGCCAGCAGCCAAGACCAGGGACAGCTTAACTATGGCTACACCTTC. Its protein product is CASSQDQGQLNYGYTF.

This clone was seen many times. V usage is TRBV5-6 and J usage is TRBJ2-7, with D uncertain. The CDR3 runs 12 residues. CDR1 is SGHDT and CDR2 is YYEEEE in the germline V gene. V lost 0 bases and J lost 9, with 10 bases in between. CDR3 sequence reads: CASSLGSQVQYF. DNA of the CDR3: TGTGCCAGCAGCTTGGGGTCCCAGGTGCAGTACTTC.

A few counts support this clone. The chain is built from TRBV5-1 and TRBJ1-1; TRBD1 is a possible D gene (5 bases). The CDR3 loop spans 15 amino acids. The V and J ends lost 4 bases and 0 bases respectively, with 13 bases between them. The germline CDR1 and CDR2 sequences are SGHRS and YFSETQ. CDR3 amino acids: CASSTGHSMNTEAFF. CDR3 DNA sequence: TGCGCCAGCAGCACCGGACACTCTATGAACACTGAAGCTTTCTTT.

This clone was counted only a few times. DNA for the CDR3: TGCGCCAGCAGCACCGACAGGGTAACTGACGAGCAGTACTTC. It codes for CASSTDRVTDEQYF. V and J are TRBV5-1 and TRBJ2-7, with 7 bases that match TRBD1. The CDR3 length is 14 residues. Trimming removed 4 bases from V and 5 bases from J; junction bases left unmatched: 9. The germline gives CDR1 SGHRS, CDR2 YFSETQ.

As regards this clone: The same CDR3 can be traced to other DNA sequences in this sample. This chain links TRBV9 with TRBJ2-3, with D tentatively TRBD2 (7 bases). The germline gives CDR1 SGDLS, CDR2 YYNGEE. The V gene lost 2 bases and the J gene lost 6 bases, with 10 bases spanning the gap. The CDR3 sequence is 13 residues long. The CDR3 here is CASSVAGADTQYF. The CDR3 DNA follows: TGTGCCAGCAGCGTGGCGGGGGCGGATACGCAGTATTTT.

This clone was seen a few times. The chain links TRBV30 to TRBJ2-3; D is perhaps TRBD1 (6 bases). The V end was cut by 1 base, the J end by 1 base, with 15 bases between. The CDR3 covers 16 residues. In germline, CDR1 is GTSNPN, CDR2 SVGIG (reference sequence). The CDR3 loop is CAWSAQQGIGTDTQYF. CDR3 DNA: TGTGCCTGGAGTGCCCAACAGGGAATCGGCACAGATACGCAGTATTTT.

This clone was counted a few times. The sample holds other DNA sequences that translate to the same CDR3. V usage is TRBV5-4 and J usage is TRBJ2-5; 12 positions match TRBD2. J was trimmed by 5 bases and V by 4 bases; bases with no gene match: 9. CDR1 is SGHNT and CDR2 is YYREEE in the germline V gene (reference sequence). The CDR3 sequence is 16 residues long. CDR3 protein: CASSLLNLAGGETQYF. In DNA form, the CDR3 reads TGTGCCAGCAGCCTATTAAACCTAGCGGGGGGGGAGACCCAGTACTTC.

This rearrangement joins TRBV7-9 to TRBJ2-5, with 11 bases that match TRBD2. V lost 5 bases to trimming and J lost 2 bases; unmatched junction nucleotides: 7. The CDR3 runs 16 residues. Germline CDR1 and CDR2: SEHNR and FQNEAQ (reference sequence). For the CDR3, the DNA is TGTGCCAGCAGCGCCCGAAGGACTAGCGGGCAAGAGACCCAGTACTTC. Translated: CASSARRTSGQETQYF.

In this sample, this clone turned up a few times. The rearrangement uses TRBV6-4 and TRBJ2-3; 10 nucleotides agree with TRBD1. The germline V gene has CDR1 MRHNA and CDR2 SNTAGT. With 0 bases clipped from V and 6 bases from J, the junction kept 6 bases outside the gene matches. The CDR3 runs to 16 residues. The CDR3 spells CASSDSWTGGVDTQYF. The CDR3 bases are TGTGCCAGCAGTGACTCGTGGACAGGGGGTGTCGATACGCAGTATTTT.

In its sample, this clone was seen a few times. This specimen includes other DNA sequences encoding the same CDR3. The chain recombines TRBV10-3 with TRBJ2-5, with a weak D call TRBD1 (5 bases). The CDR3 is 14 residues long. Germline V gene sequence: CDR1 ENHRY, CDR2 SYGVKD. Trimming removed 0 bases at V and 1 base at J, with 6 bases between. CDR3 nucleotide sequence: TGTGCCATCAGTGAGTCGCAGGGCCAAGAGACCCAGTACTTC. As protein: CAISESQGQETQYF.